The rows below give T cell receptor beta chains drawn from one sample of a study of graft-versus-host responses after intestinal transplantation. Clones were read by immunoSEQ multiplex PCR, and TCRdb kept only the in-frame ones, dropping some. The sample has 99,000 or so clones, 85% to 95% seen once. No antigen is known for these receptors. The specimen was unstimulated CD8+ T cells sorted from spleen or lymph node cells, collected before transplant. The origin of the receptors is a human donor who was the organ donor for an intestinal transplant. Each CDR3 is given with its conserved first and last residue. The order of the fields is D gene, J gene, V gene, clone size, CDR3 DNA, CDR3 protein. D genes are given only for firm matches. A row's size may be missing; if present it is once, few, many or a size class.

d_call: .
j_call: TRBJ2-5
v_call: TRBV27
clone_size: .
cdr3_nt: TGTGCCAGCAGTTTAGTCGTCTCAGGGAAAGAGACCCAGTACTTC
cdr3_aa: CASSLVVSGKETQYF

d_call: .
j_call: TRBJ2-2
v_call: TRBV5-1
clone_size: .
cdr3_nt: TGCGCCAGCAGCCTCTACACCGGGGAGCTGTTTTTT
cdr3_aa: CASSLYTGELFF

d_call: .
j_call: TRBJ2-1
v_call: TRBV9
clone_size: .
cdr3_nt: TGTGCCAGCAGCGTAGCGGACAGCTACAATGAGCAGTTCTTC
cdr3_aa: CASSVADSYNEQFF

d_call: .
j_call: TRBJ2-7
v_call: TRBV6-5
clone_size: .
cdr3_nt: TGTGCCAGCTTTGGGGGGGGGCTCTACGAGCAGTACTTC
cdr3_aa: CASFGGGLYEQYF

d_call: .
j_call: TRBJ2-1
v_call: TRBV5-4
clone_size: .
cdr3_nt: TGTGCCAGCAGCTTGGTTAGGGGCCCTCGGGAGCAGTTCTTC
cdr3_aa: CASSLVRGPREQFF

d_call: TRBD1
j_call: TRBJ2-3
v_call: TRBV7-3
clone_size: .
cdr3_nt: TGTGCCAGCAGCTTAGATCCGGGACAGACCCTCACAGATACGCAGTATTTT
cdr3_aa: CASSLDPGQTLTDTQYF

d_call: TRBD1
j_call: TRBJ2-2
v_call: TRBV28
clone_size: once
cdr3_nt: TGTGCCAGCAATGTCGACCGGGACAGTAACACCGGGGAGCTGTTTTTT
cdr3_aa: CASNVDRDSNTGELFF

d_call: .
j_call: TRBJ1-1
v_call: TRBV6-5
clone_size: .
cdr3_nt: TGTGCCAGCAGTTACCTCCCGGGAAGTAGGAACACTGAAGCTTTCTTT
cdr3_aa: CASSYLPGSRNTEAFF

d_call: TRBD2
j_call: TRBJ2-3
v_call: TRBV28
clone_size: .
cdr3_nt: TGTGCCAGCAGTATACCGTGGCGGGGGGGCCGGGATACGCAGTATTTT
cdr3_aa: CASSIPWRGGRDTQYF

d_call: .
j_call: TRBJ1-1
v_call: TRBV28
clone_size: .
cdr3_nt: TGTGCCAGCAGAAAAGACGGGGTTAACACTGAAGCTTTCTTT
cdr3_aa: CASRKDGVNTEAFF

d_call: .
j_call: TRBJ1-2
v_call: TRBV6-5
clone_size: .
cdr3_nt: TGTGCCAGCGGGAGGGACTCTACAGGCTACACCTTC
cdr3_aa: CASGRDSTGYTF

d_call: .
j_call: TRBJ2-1
v_call: TRBV9
clone_size: .
cdr3_nt: TGTGCCAGCAGCGGACTTTCTAGCGATCGTTACTCCTACAATGAGCAGTTCTTC
cdr3_aa: CASSGLSSDRYSYNEQFF

d_call: TRBD1
j_call: TRBJ2-5
v_call: TRBV27
clone_size: .
cdr3_nt: TGTGCCAGCAGCCAACAAAGTCCAGGGGGCCTCCAAGAGACCCAGTACTTC
cdr3_aa: CASSQQSPGGLQETQYF

d_call: .
j_call: TRBJ1-6
v_call: TRBV2
clone_size: .
cdr3_nt: TGTGCCAGCAGTGACGGGGTTCGGAGTTCACCCCTCCACTTT
cdr3_aa: CASSDGVRSSPLHF

d_call: TRBD2
j_call: TRBJ2-5
v_call: TRBV5-4
clone_size: few
cdr3_nt: TGTGCCAGCAGCCCCCTTCCCCCGGGACTAGTCGGAGAGACCCAGTACTTC
cdr3_aa: CASSPLPPGLVGETQYF